The 23 T cell receptor beta chains listed next were all sequenced from one sample in a study of control samples from healthy donors and cancer patients. Method: immunoSEQ multiplex PCR; TCRdb's copy keeps in-frame clones and lacks some. The sample lists 40,000 to 55,000 clones, approximately 70% seen once, with under 20% in the top ten. The specimen was formalin-fixed, paraffin-embedded tissue. The source is a male donor with melanoma.

This chain uses TRBV19 with TRBJ2-1; maybe TRBD2 (5 bases). The CDR3 spans 11 residues. The V end lost 4 bases, the J end lost 10 bases, and 8 bases lay between the germline ends. CDR1 LNHDA and CDR2 SQIVND come from the germline V gene (reference sequence). CDR3 protein: CASSRLAEQFF. The CDR3 DNA reads TGTGCCAGTAGTAGGCTAGCCGAGCAGTTCTTC.

This clone showed up just once. Written as DNA, the CDR3 is TGTGCCAGCTCACCACCGACAGGGGGCGTCGAGACCCAGTACTTC. It encodes CASSPPTGGVETQYF. The gene calls are TRBV18 and TRBJ2-5; 10 positions match TRBD1. This CDR3 comprises 15 residues. Germline trimming cut 0 bases from V and 5 bases from J; bases unmatched to any gene: 3. Germline values: CDR1 KGHSH, CDR2 LQKENI.

This chain links TRBV11-2 with TRBJ2-7, with D possibly TRBD2 on 5 matching bases. Trimming took off 3 bases at V and 2 bases at J, with 11 bases between the two ends. This CDR3 region has 14 residues. Germline V CDR1 and CDR2: SGHAT, FQNNGV. The CDR3 nucleotides are TGTGCCAGCAGCTTTAGAGTCGGGGCCTACGAGCAGTACTTC. It translates to CASSFRVGAYEQYF. Looking up the rest from reference TRBV11-2 and TRBJ2-7 gives the full variable domain: EAGVAQSPRYKIIEKRQSVAFWCNPISGHATLYWYQQILGQGPKLLIQFQNNGVVDDSQLPKDRFSAERLKGVDSTLKIQPAKLEDSAVYLCASSFRVGAYEQYFGPGTRLTVT.

This chain links TRBV18 with TRBJ2-1, with 11 bases identical to TRBD2. The length of the CDR3 is 16 residues. The V and J ends lost 3 bases and 5 bases, in that order; junction bases with no gene match: 6. Germline CDR1 KGHSH, CDR2 LQKENI. The CDR3: CASSPLAGGANNEQFF. In nucleotides, the CDR3 is TGTGCCAGCTCACCCCTAGCGGGAGGCGCCAACAATGAGCAGTTCTTC.

The chain employs TRBV19 and TRBJ1-5; D gene unclear. This CDR3 comprises 12 residues. CDR1 LNHDA and CDR2 SQIVND come from the germline V gene (reference sequence). Trimming took off 11 bases at V and 0 bases at J, with 8 bases between the two ends. CDR3 loop: CAPYRSNQPQHF. The CDR3 DNA reads TGTGCCCCCTATCGTAGCAATCAGCCCCAGCATTTT.

This clone has just a few counts. The chain links TRBV2 to TRBJ2-1; D uncertain. Looked up from germline, CDR1 is SNHLY and CDR2 is FYNNEI. The ends were cut back, 4 bases at V and 4 bases at J, with 14 bases in the middle. This CDR3 contains 15 residues. In nucleotides, the CDR3 is TGTGCCAGCAGTGTGGGTGCTAGTCGATACAATGAGCAGTTCTTC. Its protein is CASSVGASRYNEQFF.

The chain uses TRBV27 and TRBJ2-7, with D possibly TRBD2 on 5 matching bases. The V end lost 2 bases, the J end lost 2 bases, and 7 bases lay between the germline ends. CDR3 length: 13 residues. CDR1 and CDR2 (germline): MNHEY, SMNVEV (reference sequence). The CDR3 bases are TGTGCCAGCAGTTTAGCGGGCGCCTACGAGCAGTACTTC. Its translation: CASSLAGAYEQYF.

This clone was picked up many times. The rearrangement uses TRBV21-1 and TRBJ2-4; TRBD1 is the table's D call and was not checked against the DNA. TRBV21-1 is tagged as a pseudogene. The CDR3 covers 18 residues. CDR3 DNA: TGTGCCAGCAGCAAATGTGAAGGGGCTCGCCCTGCCAAAAACATTCAGTACTTC. This encodes CASSKCEGARPAKNIQYF.

V usage is TRBV28 and J usage is TRBJ1-1; a weak D match, TRBD1 (5 bases). V dropped 2 bases and J dropped 7 bases, with 11 bases sitting between them. This CDR3 has 13 residues. Germline CDR1 is MDHEN and CDR2 is SYDVKM. The CDR3 sequence: CASSLQGWSEAFF. Written as DNA, the CDR3 is TGTGCCAGCAGTTTACAGGGTTGGAGTGAAGCTTTCTTT.

This clone was picked up one time. The V and J genes are TRBV6-5 and TRBJ1-1; tentative D call: TRBD1 (6 bases). The CDR3 runs to 13 residues. Germline V gene lookup returns CDR1 MNHEY and CDR2 SVGAGI. Trimming left V 2 bases short and J 4 bases short, with 8 bases between. CDR3 loop: CASSYAGATEAFF. The CDR3 nucleotides read TGTGCCAGCAGTTACGCGGGGGCCACTGAAGCTTTCTTT.

The chain recombines TRBV3-1 (or the pseudogene TRBV3-2) with TRBJ2-5; D not resolved. The CDR3 consists of 14 residues. V was clipped by 3 bases and J by 1 base, with 9 bases between them. In germline, CDR1 is LGHDT, CDR2 YNNKEL (reference sequence). CDR3 in DNA: TGTGCCAGCAGCCAGGCCGTGGCCCAAGAGACCCAGTACTTC. Its protein product is CASSQAVAQETQYF.

CDR3 nucleotides: TGTGCCAGCAAGGGGTCCCGAAACACCATATATTTT. Translating gives CASKGSRNTIYF. The gene calls are TRBV6-5 and TRBJ1-3; the D gene is possibly TRBD1 (5 bases). Trimming took off 7 bases at V and 5 bases at J, with 9 bases between the two ends. Per the germline V gene, CDR1 is MNHEY and CDR2 is SVGAGI. The CDR3 sequence is 12 residues long.

The chain employs TRBV3-1 (or the pseudogene TRBV3-2) and TRBJ1-1; D is uncertain. The CDR3 totals 14 residues. Germline V lookup: CDR1 LGHDT, CDR2 YNNKEL (reference sequence). Trimming took off 3 bases at V and 5 bases at J, with 13 bases between the two ends. The CDR3 loop is CASSHPERGTEAFF. In nucleotides, the CDR3 is TGTGCCAGCAGCCACCCGGAACGAGGGACTGAAGCTTTCTTT.

The rearrangement joins TRBV7-8 to TRBJ2-7; maybe TRBD2 (6 bases). The germline gives CDR1 SGHVS, CDR2 FQNEAQ. There are 15 residues in the CDR3. Trimming removed 5 bases from V and 6 bases from J, with 20 bases in between. The CDR3 DNA follows: TGTGCCAGCAGCAAAAGGGGCGTTGGGGGGTCCGAGCAGTACTTC. Translation gives CASSKRGVGGSEQYF.

There are a few counts of this clone. This chain's CDR3 is CASSVLTSGRSDEQFF. In DNA form, the CDR3 reads TGTGCCAGCAGTGTGCTAACTAGCGGGAGGAGTGATGAGCAGTTCTTC. The chain couples TRBV25-1 to TRBJ2-1, with 12 bases matching TRBD2. CDR1 is MGHDK, CDR2 SYGVNS, per germline. The CDR3 has 16 residues. V shed 4 bases, J shed 8 bases, and the junction held 9 bases outside the gene matches.

The chain couples TRBV7-9 to TRBJ2-1; 7 positions agree with TRBD2. The CDR3 runs to 16 residues. The J segment lost 8 bases and the V segment lost 1 base, leaving 11 bases of the junction unmatched. Per the germline V gene, CDR1 is SEHNR and CDR2 is FQNEAQ (reference sequence). The CDR3 region is CASSLEKTSLPDEQFF. As DNA, the CDR3 is TGTGCCAGCAGCTTAGAGAAGACTAGCCTGCCCGATGAGCAGTTCTTC.

The chain uses TRBV5-1 and TRBJ2-1; D unresolved. The V end was cut by 4 bases, the J end by 0 bases, with 11 bases between. There are 15 residues in the CDR3. The germline V gene encodes CDR1 SGHRS and CDR2 YFSETQ. CDR3 region: CASSTNGDSYNEQFF. CDR3 nucleotide sequence: TGCGCCAGCAGCACAAACGGTGACTCCTACAATGAGCAGTTCTTC.

V gene TRBV6-5 combines with J gene TRBJ2-1, with 13 bases identical to TRBD2. Losses at the gene ends were 6 bases for V and 5 bases for J; bases not matched to a gene: 4. This CDR3 is built from 15 residues. Looked up from germline, CDR1 is MNHEY and CDR2 is SVGAGI. DNA of the CDR3: TGTGCCAGCAGGCGAGGACTAGCGGGGGACAATGAGCAGTTCTTC. It specifies CASRRGLAGDNEQFF.

The genes are TRBV7-9 and TRBJ2-7; TRBD2 matches 7 bases. The CDR3 totals 16 residues. Germline lookup yields CDR1 SEHNR and CDR2 FQNEAQ (reference sequence). V shed 5 bases and J 4 bases; nucleotides not matched to a gene: 14. The CDR3: CASSHLGRSGGYEQYF. CDR3 DNA: TGTGCCAGCAGCCACCTAGGGAGGTCGGGAGGATACGAGCAGTACTTC.

This chain uses TRBV18 with TRBJ2-5, with 8 bases identical to TRBD1. V was pared by 0 bases and J by 5 bases, with 8 bases of the junction left unmatched. Germline lookup yields CDR1 KGHSH and CDR2 LQKENI. The CDR3 runs to 16 residues. DNA for the CDR3: TGTGCCAGCTCACCACCGGCAGGGGGCTTTGGGGAGACCCAGTACTTC. It translates to CASSPPAGGFGETQYF.

This clone was picked up many times. The same CDR3 can be traced to other DNA sequences in this sample. The V gene is TRBV7-2, the J gene TRBJ2-1; TRBD2 matches 9 bases. Germline V CDR1 and CDR2: SGHTA, FQGNSA. This CDR3 has 16 amino acids. Trimming cost V 2 bases and J 4 bases; bases outside gene matches: 6. CDR3 nucleotide sequence: TGTGCCAGCAGCTTAAGAGCGGGAGGACTTTACAATGAGCAGTTCTTC. Translated: CASSLRAGGLYNEQFF. Together with reference TRBV7-2 and TRBJ2-1, the CDR3 gives the full variable domain: GAGVSQSPSNKVTEKGKDVELRCDPISGHTALYWYRQSLGQGLEFLIYFQGNSAPDKSGLPSDRFSAERTGGSVSTLTIQRTQQEDSAVYLCASSLRAGGLYNEQFFGPGTRLTVL.

The chain carries TRBV3-1 (or the pseudogene TRBV3-2) and TRBJ2-3, with TRBD1 identical over 8 bases. CDR3 length: 15 amino acids. CDR1 LGHDT and CDR2 YNNKEL come from the germline V gene (reference sequence). V trimming: 2 bases; J trimming: 0 bases; junction bases outside the gene matches: 1. CDR3 amino acids: CASSQRTGSTDTQYF. CDR3 nucleotides: TGTGCCAGCAGCCAACGGACAGGGAGCACAGATACGCAGTATTTT.

This clone appeared a single time. The chain couples TRBV28 to TRBJ1-2; the D gene is possibly TRBD1 (5 bases). The CDR3 extends over 14 amino acids. Trimming stripped 2 bases from V and 4 bases from J, with 11 bases between. Looked up from germline, CDR1 is MDHEN and CDR2 is SYDVKM. DNA for the CDR3: TGTGCCAGCAGTTTACGCGCAGGGCCCTATGGCTACACCTTC. Protein: CASSLRAGPYGYTF.